This TCR beta chain was sequenced for a study of early T cells in non-severe SARS-CoV-2 infection. Study-level background: Sequencing was performed on bulk RNA from unsorted whole blood, leaving chains unpaired.

The CDR3 is 15 residues long. Germline V gene lookup returns CDR1 SGHVS and CDR2 FNYEAQ. After removal of 5 bases from V and 0 bases from J, the junction contained 4 bases not matched to a gene. MiXCR, run by TCRdb on the 5' RACE reads, gives a single entry per CDR3 protein. The data hold about 66,000 distinct CDR3 sequences, with approximately 13% observed a single time. This clonotype has at least ten counts. Sequencing was performed on whole blood. The source of this sequence is an adult who was a healthcare worker with PCR-confirmed SARS-CoV-2 infection or an uninfected control (not recorded which). The chain combines TRBV7-6 with TRBJ2-7; 10 bases are shared with TRBD2. The CDR3 DNA reads as TGTGCCAGCAGCCCGGGACTAGCGAGCTCCTACGAGCAGTACTTC. Translating it yields CASSPGLASSYEQYF. Filled out from reference TRBV7-6 and TRBJ2-7, the complete variable domain reads GAGVSQSPRYKVTKRGQDVALRCDPISGHVSLYWYRQALGQGPEFLTYFNYEAQQDKSGLPNDRFSAERPEGSISTLTIQRTEQRDSAMYRCASSPGLASSYEQYFGPGTRLTVT.